This TCR beta chain was captured in a study of T-cell reconstitution after alpha-beta-depleted transplantation in children. A TCRbeta library incorporating unique molecular identifiers was prepared. TCRdb re-analysed the PCR reads in MiXCR, keeping a single row per CDR3 protein. The sample records 350,000 to 450,000 distinct CDR3 sequences, roughly 13% being singletons. CDR1 and CDR2 (germline): SGHRS, YFSETQ. Trimming pared 0 bases from V and 0 bases from J, leaving 7 bases between. This CDR3 has 16 amino acids. There are many counts of this clonotype. The chain combines TRBV5-1 with TRBJ2-6; TRBD1 or TRBD2 may be the D gene (6 bases each). This specimen consisted of PBMCs, obtained from the stem cell graft. The receptor was isolated from a human donor who donated a stem cell graft to a child with Fanconi anemia. CDR3 bases: TGCGCCAGCAGCTTGGAGGGGGGCTCTGGGGCCAACGTCCTGACTTTC. The encoded protein is CASSLEGGSGANVLTF. Complete variable domain (other parts from reference TRBV5-1 and TRBJ2-6): KAGVTQTPRYLIKTRGQQVTLSCSPISGHRSVSWYQQTPGQGLQFLFEYFSETQRNKGNFPGRFSGRQFSNSRSEMNVSTLELGDSALYLCASSLEGGSGANVLTFGAGSRLTVL.